Below, one T cell receptor (beta chain) is given with its context. Its matching antigen is unknown. The V and J ends lost 5 bases and 5 bases respectively, with 18 bases between them. The CDR3 has 15 amino acids. Germline CDR1 SGHTA, CDR2 FQGNSA. This sample stems from a study of beta chain features in type 1 diabetes. For the study at large: Sorted cells numbering around 100,000,000 were examined across all samples. Overall study results and limits: Naive, central memory and Treg TCRB repertoires seemed to resemble each other more closely in patients than they did in healthy donors. In type 1 diabetes patients, VDJ junctions had fewer insertions; deletions at these junctions were more frequent. Type 1 diabetes patients had TCRB CDR3s that were shorter (moderately but significantly so) in all four CD4+ subsets.

Since all of the isolated RNA was reverse transcribed, expressed TCRB transcripts were what got sequenced. The repertoire was sequenced with immunoSEQ multiplex PCR; TCRdb's copy has only in-frame clones and lacks some. Among over 120,000 clones, more than 9% were seen once, and the ten largest hold under 1.5%. The chain joins TRBV7-2 to TRBJ2-5; D is possibly TRBD2 (6 bases). Source material: naive CD4+ T cells from blood. The sequence was obtained from a man aged 18 to 35 in good health. As DNA, the CDR3 is TGTGCCAGCAGCCCACACGGGGACTTATGGGAGACCCAGTACTTC. Protein sequence: CASSPHGDLWETQYF.